This section outlines one T cell receptor (beta chain) sequence together with its context. Its specificity is not known. The data derive from a study of chemoradiotherapy in HPV16-positive cancers. The study's findings and limits: Functional assays defining HPV-specific T cells used only two HPV16-positive patients.

Data came from immunoSEQ multiplex PCR; TCRdb stores just in-frame clones and leaves some out. The data contain roughly 25,000 clones, around 94% of them seen just once; the ten biggest clones take up 2.5% to 3%. Germline V gives CDR1 SNHLY, CDR2 FYNNEI. This CDR3 has 13 residues. The V and J ends lost 5 bases and 4 bases respectively, with 9 bases between them. The TCR sequence derives from a human donor with HPV-associated anogenital cancer. The genes are TRBV2 and TRBJ1-5; D not resolved. Sampling was performed from a patient who underwent chemoradiotherapy. CDR3 amino acids: CASSRRINQPQHF. CDR3 coding DNA: TGTGCCAGCAGTCGACGGATTAATCAGCCCCAGCATTTT.